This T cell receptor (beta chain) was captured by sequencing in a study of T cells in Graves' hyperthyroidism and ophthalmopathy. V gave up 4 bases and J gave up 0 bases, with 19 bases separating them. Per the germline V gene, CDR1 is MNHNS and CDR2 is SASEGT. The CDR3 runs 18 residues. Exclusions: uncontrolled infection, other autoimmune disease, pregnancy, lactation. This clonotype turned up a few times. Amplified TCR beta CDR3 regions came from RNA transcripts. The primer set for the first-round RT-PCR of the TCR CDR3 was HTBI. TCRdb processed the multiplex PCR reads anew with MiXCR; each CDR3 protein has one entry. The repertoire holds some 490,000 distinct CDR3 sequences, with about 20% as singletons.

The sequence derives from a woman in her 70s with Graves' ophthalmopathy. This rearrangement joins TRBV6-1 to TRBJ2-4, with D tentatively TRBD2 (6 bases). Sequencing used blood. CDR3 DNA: TGTGCCAGCAGTGTTGGCGGGATCCGCGCCCTAGCCAAAAACATTCAGTACTTC. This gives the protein CASSVGGIRALAKNIQYF.